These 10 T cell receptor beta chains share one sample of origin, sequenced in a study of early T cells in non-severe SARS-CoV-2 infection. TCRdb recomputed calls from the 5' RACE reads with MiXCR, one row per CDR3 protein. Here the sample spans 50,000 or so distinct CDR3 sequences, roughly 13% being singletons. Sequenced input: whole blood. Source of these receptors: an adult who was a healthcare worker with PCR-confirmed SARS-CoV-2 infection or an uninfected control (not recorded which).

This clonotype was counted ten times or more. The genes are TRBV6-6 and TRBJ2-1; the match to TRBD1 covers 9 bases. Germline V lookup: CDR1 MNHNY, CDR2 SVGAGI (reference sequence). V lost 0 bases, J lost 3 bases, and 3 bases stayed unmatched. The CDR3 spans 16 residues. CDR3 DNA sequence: TGTGCCAGCAGTTACTCGGGACAGGGTTTCTACAATGAGCAGTTCTTC. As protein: CASSYSGQGFYNEQFF.

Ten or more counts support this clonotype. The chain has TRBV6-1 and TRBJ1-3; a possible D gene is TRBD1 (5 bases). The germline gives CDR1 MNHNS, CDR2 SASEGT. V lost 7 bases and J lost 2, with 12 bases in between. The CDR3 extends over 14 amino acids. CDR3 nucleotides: TGTGCCAGCATCCACGGGGGGGCTGGAAACACCATATATTTT. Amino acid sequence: CASIHGGAGNTIYF.

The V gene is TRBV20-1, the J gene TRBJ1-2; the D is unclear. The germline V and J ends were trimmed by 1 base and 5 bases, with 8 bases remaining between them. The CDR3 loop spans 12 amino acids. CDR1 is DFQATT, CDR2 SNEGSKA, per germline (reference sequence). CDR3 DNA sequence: TGCAGTGCTAGAGGGGGATTTTATGGCTACACCTTC. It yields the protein CSARGGFYGYTF.

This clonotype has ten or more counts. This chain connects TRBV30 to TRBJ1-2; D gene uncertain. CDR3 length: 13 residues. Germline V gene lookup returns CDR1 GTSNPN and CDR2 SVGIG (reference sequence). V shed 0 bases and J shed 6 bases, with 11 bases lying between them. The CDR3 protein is CAWSVNGMDGYTF. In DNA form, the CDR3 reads TGTGCCTGGAGTGTGAACGGGATGGATGGCTACACCTTC.

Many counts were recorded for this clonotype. The CDR3 coding sequence is TGTGCCACCAGACCGGGACAGGGCTACAATGAGCAGTTCTTC. This codes for CATRPGQGYNEQFF. V usage is TRBV24-1 and J usage is TRBJ2-1, with TRBD1 identical over 9 bases. The CDR3 has 14 amino acids. CDR1 and CDR2 from the germline V gene are KGHDR and SFDVKD. Unmatched junction bases numbered 3, after V lost 7 bases and J lost 3 bases.

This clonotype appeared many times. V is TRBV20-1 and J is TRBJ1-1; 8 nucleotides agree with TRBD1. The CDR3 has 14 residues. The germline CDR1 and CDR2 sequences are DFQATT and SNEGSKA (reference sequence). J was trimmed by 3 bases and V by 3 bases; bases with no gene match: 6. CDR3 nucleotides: TGCAGTGCTAGTGTGACAGGGGTGGACACTGAAGCTTTCTTT. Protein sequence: CSASVTGVDTEAFF.

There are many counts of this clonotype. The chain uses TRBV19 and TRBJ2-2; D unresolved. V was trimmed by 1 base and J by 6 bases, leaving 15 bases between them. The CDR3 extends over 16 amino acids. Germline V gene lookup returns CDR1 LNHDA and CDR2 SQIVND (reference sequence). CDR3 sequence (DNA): TGTGCCAGTAGTATAGGGGCACTGCCTTCACCCGGGGAGCTGTTTTTT. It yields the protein CASSIGALPSPGELFF.

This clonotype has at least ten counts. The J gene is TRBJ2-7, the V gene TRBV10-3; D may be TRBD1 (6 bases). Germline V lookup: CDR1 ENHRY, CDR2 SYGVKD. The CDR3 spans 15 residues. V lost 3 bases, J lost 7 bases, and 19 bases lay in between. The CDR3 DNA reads TGTGCCATCAGTGAAATGGGCAGGGGTACTCGGGAGCAGTACTTC. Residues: CAISEMGRGTREQYF.

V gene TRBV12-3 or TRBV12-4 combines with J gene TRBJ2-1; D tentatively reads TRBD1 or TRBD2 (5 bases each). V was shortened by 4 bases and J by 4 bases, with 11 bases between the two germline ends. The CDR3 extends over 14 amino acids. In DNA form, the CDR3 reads TGTGCCAGCAGTTCGGGGACGGATTACAATGAGCAGTTCTTC. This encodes CASSSGTDYNEQFF.

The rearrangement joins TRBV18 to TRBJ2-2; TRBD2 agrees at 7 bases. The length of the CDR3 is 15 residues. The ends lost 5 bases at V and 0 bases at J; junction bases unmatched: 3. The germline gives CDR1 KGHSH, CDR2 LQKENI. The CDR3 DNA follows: TGTGCCAGCTCAACGACTAGCACGAACACCGGGGAGCTGTTTTTT. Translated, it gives CASSTTSTNTGELFF.